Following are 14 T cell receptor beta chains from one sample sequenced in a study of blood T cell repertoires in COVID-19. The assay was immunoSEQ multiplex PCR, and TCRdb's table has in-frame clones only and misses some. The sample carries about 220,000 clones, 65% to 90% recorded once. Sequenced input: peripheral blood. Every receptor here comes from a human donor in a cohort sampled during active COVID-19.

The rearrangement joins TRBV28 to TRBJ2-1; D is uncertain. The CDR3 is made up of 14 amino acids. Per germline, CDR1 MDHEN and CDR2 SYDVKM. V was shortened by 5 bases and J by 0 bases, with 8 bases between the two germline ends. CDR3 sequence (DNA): TGTGCCAGCAGTGCCTGGAGCTCCTACAATGAGCAGTTCTTC. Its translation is CASSAWSSYNEQFF.

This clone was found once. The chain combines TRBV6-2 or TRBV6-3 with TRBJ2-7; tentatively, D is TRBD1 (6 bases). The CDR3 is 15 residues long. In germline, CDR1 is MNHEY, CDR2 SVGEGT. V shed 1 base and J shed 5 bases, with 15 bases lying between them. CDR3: CASSYFVQGLNEQYF. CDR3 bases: TGTGCCAGCAGTTACTTCGTGCAGGGGCTGAACGAGCAGTACTTC.

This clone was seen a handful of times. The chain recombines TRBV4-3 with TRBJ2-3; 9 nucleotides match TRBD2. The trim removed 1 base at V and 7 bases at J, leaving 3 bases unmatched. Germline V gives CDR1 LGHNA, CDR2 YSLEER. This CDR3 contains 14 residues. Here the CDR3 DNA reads TGCGCCAGCAGCCAAGGACTAGCGGCTAATACGCAGTATTTT. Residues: CASSQGLAANTQYF.

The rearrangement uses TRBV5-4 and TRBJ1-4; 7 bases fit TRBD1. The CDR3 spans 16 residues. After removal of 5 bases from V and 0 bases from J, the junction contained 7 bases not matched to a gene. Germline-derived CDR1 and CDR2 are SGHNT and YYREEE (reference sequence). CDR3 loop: CASSSQGTSTNEKLFF. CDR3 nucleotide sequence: TGTGCCAGCAGTTCACAGGGGACTTCAACTAATGAAAAACTGTTTTTT. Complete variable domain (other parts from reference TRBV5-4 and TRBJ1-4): ETGVTQSPTHLIKTRGQQVTLRCSSQSGHNTVSWYQQALGQGPQFIFQYYREEENGRGNFPPRFSGLQFPNYSSELNVNALELDDSALYLCASSSQGTSTNEKLFFGSGTQLSVL.

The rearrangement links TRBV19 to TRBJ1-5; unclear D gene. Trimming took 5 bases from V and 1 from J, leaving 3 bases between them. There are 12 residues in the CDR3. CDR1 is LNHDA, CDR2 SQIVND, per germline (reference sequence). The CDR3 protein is CASSRSNQPQHF. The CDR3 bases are TGTGCCAGTAGTCGGAGCAATCAGCCCCAGCATTTT.

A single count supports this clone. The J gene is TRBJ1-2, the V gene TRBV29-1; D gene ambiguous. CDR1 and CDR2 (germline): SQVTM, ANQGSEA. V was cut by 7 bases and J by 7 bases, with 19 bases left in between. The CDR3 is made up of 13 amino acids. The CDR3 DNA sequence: TGCAGCGCGGCGGAACGGCCACGCGGTGGCTACACCTTC. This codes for CSAAERPRGGYTF.

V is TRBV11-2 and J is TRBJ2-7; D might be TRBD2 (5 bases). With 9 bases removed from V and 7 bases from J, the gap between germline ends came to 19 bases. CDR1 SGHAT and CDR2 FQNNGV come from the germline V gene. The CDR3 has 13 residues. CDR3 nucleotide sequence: TGTGCCAGGAGCCCCGTCCGGGAAGAAGAGCAGTACTTC. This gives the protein CARSPVREEEQYF.

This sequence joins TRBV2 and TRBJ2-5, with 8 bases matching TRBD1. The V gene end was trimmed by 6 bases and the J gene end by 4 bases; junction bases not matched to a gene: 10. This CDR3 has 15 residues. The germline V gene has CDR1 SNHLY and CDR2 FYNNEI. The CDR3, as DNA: TGTGCCAGCAGAGACGACAGGGGCATTCTAGAGACCCAGTACTTC. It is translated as CASRDDRGILETQYF.

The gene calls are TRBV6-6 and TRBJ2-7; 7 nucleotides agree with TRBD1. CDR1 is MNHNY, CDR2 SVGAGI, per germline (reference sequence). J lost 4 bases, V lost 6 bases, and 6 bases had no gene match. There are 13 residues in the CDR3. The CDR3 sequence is CASRVGTVYEQYF. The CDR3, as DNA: TGTGCCAGCAGGGTCGGGACAGTTTACGAGCAGTACTTC.

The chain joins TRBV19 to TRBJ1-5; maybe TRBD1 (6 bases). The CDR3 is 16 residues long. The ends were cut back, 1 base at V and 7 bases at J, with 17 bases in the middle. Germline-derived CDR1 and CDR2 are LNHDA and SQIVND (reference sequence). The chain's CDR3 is CASSIGGGAGDQPQHF. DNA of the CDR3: TGTGCCAGTAGTATAGGTGGGGGGGCTGGAGACCAGCCCCAGCATTTT.

CDR3 protein: CASRAMTGASEKLFF. CDR3 bases: TGTGCCAGCAGAGCAATGACAGGGGCCTCCGAAAAACTGTTTTTT. V is TRBV25-1 and J is TRBJ1-4; TRBD1 matches 8 bases. The germline CDR1 and CDR2 sequences are MGHDK and SYGVNS. The V segment lost 6 bases and the J segment 8 bases; nucleotides outside the gene matches: 11. This CDR3 has 15 residues.

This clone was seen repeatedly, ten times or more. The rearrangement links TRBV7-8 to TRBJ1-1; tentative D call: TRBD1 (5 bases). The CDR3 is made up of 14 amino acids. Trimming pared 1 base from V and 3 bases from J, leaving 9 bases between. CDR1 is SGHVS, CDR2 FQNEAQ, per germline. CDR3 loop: CASSLERGYTEAFF. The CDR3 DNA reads TGTGCCAGCAGCTTAGAACGGGGGTACACTGAAGCTTTCTTT.

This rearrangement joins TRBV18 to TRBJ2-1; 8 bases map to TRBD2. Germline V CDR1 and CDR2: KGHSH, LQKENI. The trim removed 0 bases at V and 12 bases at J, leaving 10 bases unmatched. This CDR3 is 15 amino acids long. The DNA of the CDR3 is TGTGCCAGCTCACCACCGGTCCGAGCGGGAGAACGGCAGTTCTTC. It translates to CASSPPVRAGERQFF.

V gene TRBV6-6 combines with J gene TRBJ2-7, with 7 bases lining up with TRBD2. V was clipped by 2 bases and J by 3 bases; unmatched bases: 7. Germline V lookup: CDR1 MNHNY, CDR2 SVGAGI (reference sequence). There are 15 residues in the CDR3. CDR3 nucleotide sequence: TGTGCCAGCAGTTACCAGCGGGACCGTAACTACGAGCAGTACTTC. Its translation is CASSYQRDRNYEQYF.